This T cell receptor beta chain is from a study of cytomegalovirus exposure and HLA in healthy donors. Points from the study as a whole: Productive rates of about 87% or about 30% were seen for most TCR beta V segments in an earlier analysis. Excluded: some indistinguishable V segments such as TRBV6-2 and TRBV6-3.

Amplification used 60 Vbeta primers and 13 Jbeta primers. The protocol was immunoSEQ multiplex PCR, while the TCRdb copy is restricted to in-frame clones and leaves out a portion. Seen here are some 100,000 clones, 65% to 75% observed once, and the top ten hold approximately 14%. The CDR3 has 16 amino acids. Germline-derived CDR1 and CDR2 are LNHDA and SQIVND (reference sequence). V dropped 4 bases and J dropped 7; count of bases not matched to a gene: 10. Regarding this clone: Its target is unknown.

Sequenced input: PBMCs. This TCR was recovered from a woman in her seventies in good health and CMV-seropositive. The J gene is TRBJ1-5, the V gene TRBV19, with TRBD1 identical over 10 bases. In nucleotides, the CDR3 is TGTGCCAGTAGTAGATCAGACAGGGGGCGATGGCAGCCCCAGCATTTT. Amino acids: CASSRSDRGRWQPQHF.